Presented here are 11 T cell receptor beta chains from one specimen sequenced in a study of shared clonotypes between healthy human individuals. Using immunoSEQ multiplex PCR, the repertoire was profiled, and TCRdb retains in-frame clones only, with some absent. The data show about 2 million clones, with around 96% seen just once and 0.85% to 1.3% held by the top ten. Terminally differentiated effector memory CD45RA+ cells were excluded by CCR7 positive selection of CD45RO-negative cells. Sequenced: naive CD8+ T cells sorted from blood. The source is a man younger than 35 in good health.

The rearrangement uses TRBV13 and TRBJ1-2; a weak D match, TRBD1 (6 bases). The germline CDR1 and CDR2 sequences are PRHDT and FYEKMQ (reference sequence). V was cut by 1 base and J by 4 bases, with 16 bases left in between. This CDR3 comprises 16 residues. The CDR3: CASSLAAGAPVYGYTF. The CDR3 bases are TGTGCCAGCAGCTTAGCGGCAGGGGCTCCGGTCTATGGCTACACCTTC.

The chain couples TRBV20-1 to TRBJ2-7; D ambiguous. The CDR3 runs 11 residues. Per the germline V gene, CDR1 is DFQATT and CDR2 is SNEGSKA (reference sequence). Trimming cost V 6 bases and J 4 bases, with 10 bases left between them. The chain's CDR3 is CSADDQYEQYF. Written as DNA, the CDR3 is TGCAGTGCGGACGACCAGTACGAGCAGTACTTC.

CDR3 sequence: CASSDPWGRGANQPQHF. As DNA, the CDR3 is TGTGCCAGTAGCGACCCTTGGGGGCGAGGGGCCAATCAGCCCCAGCATTTT. The chain has TRBV19 and TRBJ1-5; D may be TRBD1 (6 bases). Trimming took 6 bases from V and 3 from J, leaving 21 bases between them. The germline gives CDR1 LNHDA, CDR2 SQIVND (reference sequence). The length of the CDR3 is 17 residues.

Note on this clone: Additional DNA sequences in this sample encode the identical CDR3. V gene TRBV9 combines with J gene TRBJ2-1, with no clear D. Looked up from germline, CDR1 is SGDLS and CDR2 is YYNGEE. This CDR3 is built from 15 residues. V shed 0 bases and J shed 2 bases, with 9 bases lying between them. CDR3 in amino acids: CASSVEGGTYNEQFF. As DNA, the CDR3 is TGTGCCAGCAGCGTAGAGGGCGGAACCTACAATGAGCAGTTCTTC.

This chain links TRBV7-9 with TRBJ2-2; TRBD1 agrees at 8 bases. Germline lookup yields CDR1 SEHNR and CDR2 FQNEAQ (reference sequence). This CDR3 comprises 15 residues. J gave up 7 bases and V 6 bases, and 10 bases lay outside the gene matches. CDR3 coding DNA: TGTGCCAGCAGTTCAGTTGACAGGGGTGGCGGGGAGCTGTTTTTT. This translates into CASSSVDRGGGELFF.

About this clone: The sample has other DNA sequences that encode this CDR3 too. The CDR3 bases are TGTGCCAGCAGTTTGCGGGGCAATCAGCCCCAGCATTTT. Translated: CASSLRGNQPQHF. The chain has TRBV27 and TRBJ1-5; D remains ambiguous. The CDR3 is made up of 13 amino acids. Germline V CDR1 and CDR2: MNHEY, SMNVEV (reference sequence). Deletions cut 3 bases from V and 2 bases from J, with 5 bases between.

This clone appeared a single time. Other DNA sequences within the sample encode an identical CDR3. J is TRBJ2-7 and V is TRBV28; weak D call: TRBD2 (7 bases). The CDR3 length is 14 residues. With 3 bases removed from V and 3 bases from J, the gap between germline ends came to 12 bases. Germline V gene sequence: CDR1 MDHEN, CDR2 SYDVKM. Here the CDR3 reads CASSFRGASYEQYF. CDR3 sequence (DNA): TGTGCCAGCAGTTTTCGGGGGGCGAGCTACGAGCAGTACTTC. The whole variable domain, filled in from reference TRBV28 and TRBJ2-7, reads DVKVTQSSRYLVKRTGEKVFLECVQDMDHENMFWYRQDPGLGLRLIYFSYDVKMKEKGDIPEGYSVSREKKERFSLILESASTNQTSMYLCASSFRGASYEQYFGPGTRLTVT.

This clone was found once. The chain carries TRBV6-5 and TRBJ2-2; TRBD1 is a possible D gene (6 bases). Germline V gene data show CDR1 as MNHEY and CDR2 as SVGAGI. The CDR3 sequence is 15 residues long. The V gene lost 0 bases and the J gene lost 6 bases, with 11 bases spanning the gap. Here the CDR3 reads CASSYSTAGAGELFF. CDR3 nucleotide sequence: TGTGCCAGCAGTTACTCGACTGCAGGGGCCGGGGAGCTGTTTTTT.

J is TRBJ2-3 and V is TRBV7-9, with unresolved D. V lost 3 bases and J lost 4, with 8 bases in between. Germline V gene lookup returns CDR1 SEHNR and CDR2 FQNEAQ (reference sequence). The CDR3 length is 13 residues. CDR3 in amino acids: CASSLDLADTQYF. Written as DNA, the CDR3 is TGTGCCAGCAGCTTGGATCTAGCAGATACGCAGTATTTT.

V is TRBV7-9 and J is TRBJ2-7; 12 bases fit TRBD1. From germline, CDR1 is SEHNR and CDR2 FQNEAQ (reference sequence). This CDR3 comprises 17 residues. V was pared by 4 bases and J by 4 bases, with 11 bases of the junction left unmatched. The CDR3 sequence: CASSSTDRDRGRYEQYF. The CDR3 DNA follows: TGTGCCAGCAGCTCCACGGATCGGGACAGGGGGCGTTACGAGCAGTACTTC.

The rearrangement joins TRBV11-2 to TRBJ2-7, with D possibly matching TRBD1 (5 bases). Deletions cut 5 bases from V and 1 base from J, with 15 bases between. The CDR3 runs to 15 residues. Germline V gene sequence: CDR1 SGHAT, CDR2 FQNNGV. The CDR3 region is CASSPAPKGSYEQYF. The DNA of the CDR3 is TGTGCCAGCAGCCCCGCACCGAAGGGGTCCTACGAGCAGTACTTC.